A single sample is the source of the 14 T cell receptor beta chains below, sequenced in a study of beta chain features in type 1 diabetes. The antigens these receptors bind are not known. The investigators reverse transcribed all of the isolated RNA, so they sequenced expressed TCRB transcripts. Profiling relied on immunoSEQ multiplex PCR, and the TCRdb table lists in-frame clones only, not all of them. This table holds roughly 340,000 clones, around an eighth found once. General study results and limits: Within each of all four CD4+ subsets, Type 1 diabetes patients had TCRB CDR3s that were moderately but significantly shorter.

The sequenced material came from naive CD4+ T cells from blood. The origin of the receptors is a woman between 18 and 30 years old with type 1 diabetes.

V gene TRBV9 combines with J gene TRBJ1-1; weak D call: TRBD1 (6 bases). The length of the CDR3 is 16 residues. Between the trimmed V and J ends, which lost 4 bases and 0 bases, there was a span of 16 bases. Germline loops: CDR1 SGDLS, CDR2 YYNGEE. The CDR3 DNA is TGTGCCAGCAGCAATAAGGGGGGGATGATGAACACTGAAGCTTTCTTT. Its protein is CASSNKGGMMNTEAFF.

V is TRBV7-2 and J is TRBJ2-3, with D tentatively TRBD1 (6 bases). The CDR3 length is 15 residues. Germline V gene lookup returns CDR1 SGHTA and CDR2 FQGNSA. V was trimmed by 1 base and J by 3 bases, leaving 11 bases between them. CDR3 nucleotide sequence: TGTGCCAGCAGCTTAGACAGGGTTCAGACAGATACGCAGTATTTT. It translates to CASSLDRVQTDTQYF.

This rearrangement joins TRBV30 to TRBJ1-2; 7 nucleotides align to TRBD1. The CDR3 consists of 14 residues. CDR1 is GTSNPN, CDR2 SVGIG, per germline (reference sequence). CDR3 DNA sequence: TGTGCTAAGACATCGGGGGCAGGGGGTAATGGCTACACCTTC. This translates into CAKTSGAGGNGYTF.

This clone appeared a few times. The V gene is TRBV5-1, the J gene TRBJ2-1, with a weak D call TRBD2 (5 bases). The CDR3 loop spans 14 amino acids. Trimming pared 6 bases from V and 0 bases from J, leaving 10 bases between. The germline CDR1 and CDR2 sequences are SGHRS and YFSETQ. The CDR3 reads CASKGADSYNEQFF. The CDR3 bases are TGCGCCAGCAAGGGAGCGGACTCCTACAATGAGCAGTTCTTC.

This sequence joins TRBV18 and TRBJ1-1; TRBD1 agrees at 9 bases. CDR1 is KGHSH, CDR2 LQKENI, per germline. The J segment lost 2 bases and the V segment lost 1 base, leaving 2 bases of the junction unmatched. The CDR3 consists of 15 residues. The CDR3: CASSPQGQGNTEAFF. The CDR3 DNA is TGTGCCAGCTCACCACAGGGACAGGGAAACACTGAAGCTTTCTTT.

V and J are TRBV6-6 and TRBJ2-2, with 10 positions matching TRBD1. Trimming at V came to 5 bases and at J to 6 bases, leaving 9 bases not matched to a gene. The CDR3 has 16 residues. Looked up from germline, CDR1 is MNHNY and CDR2 is SVGAGI (reference sequence). CDR3 sequence reads: CASSRTGTGVSGELFF. The DNA of the CDR3 is TGTGCCAGCAGTCGAACCGGGACAGGGGTGTCCGGGGAGCTGTTTTTT.

The genes are TRBV6-5 and TRBJ2-1; 8 bases are a match to TRBD2. The CDR3 runs to 14 residues. Trimming cost V 10 bases and J 3 bases; bases outside gene matches: 8. In germline, CDR1 is MNHEY, CDR2 SVGAGI. CDR3 region: CATRSGAIYNEQFF. In nucleotides, the CDR3 is TGTGCCACCCGTAGCGGGGCCATCTACAATGAGCAGTTCTTC.

The rearrangement links TRBV4-1 to TRBJ2-7; D remains unclear. The V gene lost 0 bases and the J gene lost 3 bases, with 6 bases spanning the gap. This CDR3 is built from 13 residues. Germline CDR1 and CDR2: MGHRA and YSYEKL. CDR3 DNA sequence: TGCGCCAGCAGCCAAGAGGTCAACTACGAGCAGTACGTC. This encodes CASSQEVNYEQYV.

The sample holds a few counts of this clone. The chain recombines TRBV6-5 with TRBJ2-1; 11 bases match TRBD2. This CDR3 comprises 15 residues. Trimming cost V 5 bases and J 4 bases; bases outside gene matches: 4. In germline, CDR1 is MNHEY, CDR2 SVGAGI. The CDR3 region is CASSLLAGVYNEQFF. The CDR3 DNA reads as TGTGCCAGCAGTCTACTAGCGGGAGTGTACAATGAGCAGTTCTTC.

The CDR3 reads CASSLGTASYNEQFF. The CDR3 DNA sequence: TGTGCCAGCAGCTTAGGGACAGCTTCCTACAATGAGCAGTTCTTC. The chain employs TRBV11-2 and TRBJ2-1, with D possibly being TRBD1 (6 bases). The CDR3 runs to 15 residues. Germline V gene lookup returns CDR1 SGHAT and CDR2 FQNNGV. V lost 1 base and J lost 1, with 8 bases in between.

This chain joins TRBV11-2 and TRBJ1-1; D gene ambiguous. This CDR3 contains 13 residues. Deletions cut 6 bases from V and 1 base from J, with 9 bases between. Germline assignment: CDR1 SGHAT and CDR2 FQNNGV. In nucleotides, the CDR3 is TGTGCCAGCAGACCACAGTGGAACACTGAAGCTTTCTTT. It codes for CASRPQWNTEAFF.

This clone was detected only a few times. This rearrangement joins TRBV30 to TRBJ2-1, with D tentatively TRBD2 (5 bases). The CDR3 has 13 residues. Trimming cost V 4 bases and J 2 bases, with 9 bases left between them. Germline assignment: CDR1 GTSNPN and CDR2 SVGIG (reference sequence). This CDR3 is CAWITGTYNEQFF. For the CDR3, the DNA is TGTGCCTGGATTACCGGGACCTACAATGAGCAGTTCTTC.

Note on this clone: The same CDR3 can be traced to other DNA sequences in this sample. The chain carries TRBV18 and TRBJ2-7; 8 bases match TRBD1. J gave up 7 bases and V 3 bases, and 5 bases lay outside the gene matches. CDR1 and CDR2 (germline): KGHSH, LQKENI. The CDR3 spans 13 residues. In DNA form, the CDR3 reads TGTGCCAGCTCACCTCAGGGGGCTGGGGAGCAGTACGTC. This translates into CASSPQGAGEQYV.

CDR3 coding DNA: TGTGCCAGCAGCTCTCATGTCAGGAAGATGAACACTGAAGCTTTCTTT. Translating gives CASSSHVRKMNTEAFF. The V gene is TRBV7-6, the J gene TRBJ1-1, with D uncertain. Germline CDR1 SGHVS, CDR2 FNYEAQ. The CDR3 totals 16 residues. V lost 4 bases and J 0 bases, leaving 15 bases between the germline ends.